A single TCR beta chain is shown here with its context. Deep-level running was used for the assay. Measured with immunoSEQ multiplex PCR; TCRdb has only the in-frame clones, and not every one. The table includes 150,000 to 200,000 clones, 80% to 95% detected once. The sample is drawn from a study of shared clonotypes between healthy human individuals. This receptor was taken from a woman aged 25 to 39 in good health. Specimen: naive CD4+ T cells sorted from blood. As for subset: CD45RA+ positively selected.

DNA for the CDR3: TGTGCCAGCAGTTACTGGGTGGCCACTGAAGCTTTCTTT. It encodes CASSYWVATEAFF. This chain links TRBV6-6 with TRBJ1-1; no definite D call. Trimming stripped 1 base from V and 4 bases from J, with 7 bases between. This CDR3 region has 13 residues. Per the germline V gene, CDR1 is MNHNY and CDR2 is SVGAGI (reference sequence).